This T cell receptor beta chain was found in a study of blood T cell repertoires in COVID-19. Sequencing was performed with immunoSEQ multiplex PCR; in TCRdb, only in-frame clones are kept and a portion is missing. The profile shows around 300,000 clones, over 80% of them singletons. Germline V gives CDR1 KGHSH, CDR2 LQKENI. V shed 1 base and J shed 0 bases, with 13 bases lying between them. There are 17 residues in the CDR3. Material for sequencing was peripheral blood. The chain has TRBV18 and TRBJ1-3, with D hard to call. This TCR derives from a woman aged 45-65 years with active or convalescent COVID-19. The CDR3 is CASSPQSPLGSGNTIYF. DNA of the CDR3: TGTGCCAGCTCACCACAGTCCCCCCTAGGCTCTGGAAACACCATATATTTT.